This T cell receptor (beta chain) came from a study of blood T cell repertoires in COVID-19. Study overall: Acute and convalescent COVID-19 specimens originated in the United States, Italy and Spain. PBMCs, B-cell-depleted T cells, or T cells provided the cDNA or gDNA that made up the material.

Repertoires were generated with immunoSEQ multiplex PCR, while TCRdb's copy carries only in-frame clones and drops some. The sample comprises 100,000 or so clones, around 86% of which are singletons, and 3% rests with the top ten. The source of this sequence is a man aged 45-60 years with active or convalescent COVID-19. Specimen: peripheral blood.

As DNA, the CDR3 is TGCGCCAGCAGTGGAGCCATAGCGGGGCCGGGGGATACGCAGTATTTT. This translates into CASSGAIAGPGDTQYF. This sequence joins TRBV10-2 and TRBJ2-3; 8 bases are a match to TRBD2. This CDR3 is 16 amino acids long. Germline assignment: CDR1 WSHSY and CDR2 SAAADI. Germline trimming cut 4 bases from V and 6 bases from J; bases unmatched to any gene: 12.